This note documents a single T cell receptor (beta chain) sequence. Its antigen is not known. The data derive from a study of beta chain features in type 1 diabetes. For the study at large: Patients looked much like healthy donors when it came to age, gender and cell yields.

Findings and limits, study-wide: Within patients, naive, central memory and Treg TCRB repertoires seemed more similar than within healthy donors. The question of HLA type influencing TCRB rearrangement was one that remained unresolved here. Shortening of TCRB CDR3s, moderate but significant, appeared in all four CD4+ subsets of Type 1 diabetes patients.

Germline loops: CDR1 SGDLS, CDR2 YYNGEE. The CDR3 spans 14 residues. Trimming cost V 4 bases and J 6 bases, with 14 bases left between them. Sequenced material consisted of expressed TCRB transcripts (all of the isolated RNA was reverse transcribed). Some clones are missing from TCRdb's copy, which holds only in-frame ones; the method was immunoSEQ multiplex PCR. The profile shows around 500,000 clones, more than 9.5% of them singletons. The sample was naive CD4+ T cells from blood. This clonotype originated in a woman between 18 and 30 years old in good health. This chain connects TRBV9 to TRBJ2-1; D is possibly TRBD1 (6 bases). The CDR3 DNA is TGTGCCAGCAGCCCTAGGGGGTACACCAATGAGCAGTTCTTC. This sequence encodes CASSPRGYTNEQFF.